This T cell receptor beta chain is from a study of cytomegalovirus exposure and HLA in healthy donors. Worth noting for this clone: Antigen specificity is unknown.

General observations from the study: In a later analysis, first-cohort TCR clusters were found to tend to co-occur in the 130 or so validation repertoires.

The CDR3 consists of 15 residues. Germline values: CDR1 MGHDK, CDR2 SYGVNS. The V gene lost 6 bases and the J gene lost 4 bases, with 17 bases spanning the gap. The method was immunoSEQ multiplex PCR; TCRdb's version includes in-frame clones alone and lacks a portion of them. The table shows under 200,000 clones, with under 90% occurring only once. Separate from the 666-subject first cohort, the 120-subject validation cohort was the one that the donors belonged to. The chain joins TRBV25-1 to TRBJ2-3; D perhaps matches TRBD1 (7 bases). The material sequenced was PBMCs. The receptor comes from a man younger than 35 in good health and CMV-seropositive. CDR3 in DNA: TGTGCCAGCAGGGCGACAGGGACTGGTGCAGATACGCAGTATTTT. Its protein is CASRATGTGADTQYF.